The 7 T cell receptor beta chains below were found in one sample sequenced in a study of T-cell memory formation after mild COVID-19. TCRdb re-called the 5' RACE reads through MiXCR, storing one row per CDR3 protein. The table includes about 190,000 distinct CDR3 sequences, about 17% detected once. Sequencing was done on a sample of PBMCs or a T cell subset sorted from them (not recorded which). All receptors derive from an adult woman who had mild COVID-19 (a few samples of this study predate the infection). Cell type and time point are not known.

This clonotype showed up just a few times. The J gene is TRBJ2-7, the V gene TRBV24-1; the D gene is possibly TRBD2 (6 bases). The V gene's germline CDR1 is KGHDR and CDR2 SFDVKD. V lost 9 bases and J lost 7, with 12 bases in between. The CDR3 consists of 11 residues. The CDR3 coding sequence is TGTGCCACCGCGGAGGGGAGGGAGCAGTACTTC. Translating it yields CATAEGREQYF.

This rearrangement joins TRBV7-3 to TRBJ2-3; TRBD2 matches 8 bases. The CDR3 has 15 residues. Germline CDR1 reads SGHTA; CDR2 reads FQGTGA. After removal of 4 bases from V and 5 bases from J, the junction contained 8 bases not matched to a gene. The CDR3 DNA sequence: TGTGCCAGCAGCTCCGGGACTAGGACCGTAGATACGCAGTATTTT. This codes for CASSSGTRTVDTQYF.

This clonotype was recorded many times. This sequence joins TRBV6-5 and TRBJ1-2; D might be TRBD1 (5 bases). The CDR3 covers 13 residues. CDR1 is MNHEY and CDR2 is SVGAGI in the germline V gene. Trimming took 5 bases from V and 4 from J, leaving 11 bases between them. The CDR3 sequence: CASSKRDGYGYTF. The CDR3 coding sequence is TGTGCCAGCAGTAAACGGGACGGCTATGGCTACACCTTC.

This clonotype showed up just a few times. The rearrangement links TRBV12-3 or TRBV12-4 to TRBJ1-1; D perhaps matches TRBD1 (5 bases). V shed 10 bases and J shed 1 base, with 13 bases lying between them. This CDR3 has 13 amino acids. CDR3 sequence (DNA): TGTGCCACCGGGCGGCAGGGGAACACTGAAGCTTTCTTT. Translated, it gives CATGRQGNTEAFF.

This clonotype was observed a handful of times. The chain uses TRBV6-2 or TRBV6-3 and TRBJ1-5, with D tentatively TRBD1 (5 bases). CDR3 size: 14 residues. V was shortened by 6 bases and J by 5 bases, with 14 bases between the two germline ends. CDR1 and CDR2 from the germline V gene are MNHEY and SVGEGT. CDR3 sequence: CASRGTGGYQPQHF. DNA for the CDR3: TGTGCCAGCAGGGGGACCGGGGGTTATCAGCCCCAGCATTTT.

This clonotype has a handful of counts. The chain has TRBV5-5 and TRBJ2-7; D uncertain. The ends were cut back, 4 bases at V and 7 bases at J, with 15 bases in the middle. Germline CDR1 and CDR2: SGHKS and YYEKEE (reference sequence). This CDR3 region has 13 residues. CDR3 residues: CASSTLTYGEQYF. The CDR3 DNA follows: TGTGCCAGCAGCACCCTGACCTACGGAGAGCAGTACTTC.

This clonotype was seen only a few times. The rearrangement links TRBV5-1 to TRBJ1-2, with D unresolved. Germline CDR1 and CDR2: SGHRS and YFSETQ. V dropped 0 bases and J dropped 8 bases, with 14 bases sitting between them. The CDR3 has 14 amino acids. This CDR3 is CASSLVLGPEGYTF. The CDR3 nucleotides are TGCGCCAGCAGCTTGGTTCTAGGGCCGGAAGGCTACACCTTC.